This T cell receptor beta chain was identified during a study of cytomegalovirus exposure and HLA in healthy donors. Points from the study as a whole: In vitro checks showed that a few CMV-associated chains really do target CMV antigens. Within an earlier analysis, most TCR beta V segments proved productive either about 87% or about 30% of the time. Researchers reported from a later analysis that most CMV-associated TCR beta chains appeared HLA-restricted. CMV serostatus was the sole immune exposure data available.

As for this clone: Its target is not known.

The CDR3 has 15 amino acids. CDR1 and CDR2 (germline): GTSNPN, SVGIG (reference sequence). V was cut by 0 bases and J by 10 bases, with 16 bases left in between. With 60 Vbeta and 13 Jbeta primers, the PCR was carried out. Produced via immunoSEQ multiplex PCR; TCRdb's table is partial and in-frame only. The sample contains about 130,000 clones, around 77% of which appear only once. Sequencing was done on a sample of PBMCs. The TCR sequence derives from a woman aged 40 to 55 in good health and CMV-seropositive. V usage is TRBV30 and J usage is TRBJ1-6; tentatively, D is TRBD1 (5 bases). CDR3 in amino acids: CAWSVKGPGRSPLHF. CDR3 DNA: TGTGCCTGGAGTGTCAAGGGGCCTGGACGGTCACCCCTCCACTTT.